This T cell receptor beta chain was recovered during a study of blood T cell repertoires in COVID-19. Study background: Spain, Italy and the United States supplied samples that represented acute and convalescent COVID-19. T cells, B-cell-depleted T cells, or PBMCs provided the cDNA or gDNA that served as material.

In the source study's methods: Amplification of reference gene primers provided the estimated nucleated cell counts. Data came from immunoSEQ multiplex PCR; TCRdb stores just in-frame clones and leaves some out. That table supplies the V and J calls and clone size; D and trimming were determined from the DNA. Here the sample spans 210,000 or so clones, roughly 87% being singletons. Germline values: CDR1 SGHAT, CDR2 FQNNGV. CDR3 size: 13 residues. Deletions cut 8 bases from V and 0 bases from J, with 10 bases between. This chain uses TRBV11-2 with TRBJ1-1, with D perhaps TRBD1 (5 bases). Input material: peripheral blood. This clonotype was sampled from a woman aged 18-29 years who had recovered from COVID-19. The CDR3 region is CASGAMVNTEAFF. CDR3 coding DNA: TGTGCCAGCGGGGCCATGGTGAACACTGAAGCTTTCTTT.